These 31 T cell receptor beta chains were sequenced from one sample in a study of cytomegalovirus exposure and HLA in healthy donors. The data were produced by immunoSEQ multiplex PCR, yet TCRdb's version contains in-frame clones alone and is incomplete. The table lists roughly 130,000 clones, 75% to 90% of them singletons. Sequenced sample: PBMCs. Source of these receptors: a woman in her 30s in good health and CMV-seropositive.

This clone came up once. The chain carries TRBV27 and TRBJ1-1; 7 nucleotides align to TRBD1. This CDR3 is 14 amino acids long. The germline CDR1 and CDR2 sequences are MNHEY and SMNVEV (reference sequence). The V gene end was trimmed by 4 bases and the J gene end by 3 bases; junction bases not matched to a gene: 5. The CDR3 nucleotides are TGTGCCAGCAGTTCCCACAGGGGCGACACTGAAGCTTTCTTT. Amino acids: CASSSHRGDTEAFF.

The gene calls are TRBV6-5 and TRBJ2-7; D gene uncertain. Germline V lookup: CDR1 MNHEY, CDR2 SVGAGI. The ends were cut back, 0 bases at V and 3 bases at J, with 6 bases in the middle. This CDR3 is 13 amino acids long. The CDR3 DNA sequence: TGTGCCAGCAGTTACTCTAATAGCTACGAGCAGTACTTC. It specifies CASSYSNSYEQYF.

The chain couples TRBV19 to TRBJ2-7; 7 nucleotides align to TRBD1. The V gene end was trimmed by 9 bases and the J gene end by 4 bases; junction bases not matched to a gene: 21. Germline loops: CDR1 LNHDA, CDR2 SQIVND (reference sequence). This CDR3 has 17 residues. The CDR3 here is CASPTPLDRDLKYEQYF. CDR3 nucleotide sequence: TGTGCCAGCCCGACCCCCCTAGACAGGGATTTGAAGTACGAGCAGTACTTC.

V is TRBV28 and J is TRBJ1-5; no firm D call. With 2 bases removed from V and 6 bases from J, the gap between germline ends came to 11 bases. The CDR3 is 14 residues long. CDR1 is MDHEN, CDR2 SYDVKM, per germline. The chain's CDR3 is CASSLEVRRQPQHF. Written as DNA, the CDR3 is TGTGCCAGCAGTTTAGAGGTGCGCCGTCAGCCCCAGCATTTT.

The rearrangement links TRBV5-4 to TRBJ2-4; 7 bases are shared with TRBD1. Germline lookup yields CDR1 SGHNT and CDR2 YYREEE (reference sequence). The CDR3 has 16 residues. Trimming took 4 bases from V and 0 from J; bases not matched to a gene: 7. The CDR3 DNA sequence: TGTGCCAGCAGCGGCTCCGACAGGGCAGCCAAAAACATTCAGTACTTC. Amino acid sequence: CASSGSDRAAKNIQYF. Using reference TRBV5-4 and TRBJ2-4 for the parts outside the CDR3, the full variable domain is ETGVTQSPTHLIKTRGQQVTLRCSSQSGHNTVSWYQQALGQGPQFIFQYYREEENGRGNFPPRFSGLQFPNYSSELNVNALELDDSALYLCASSGSDRAAKNIQYFGAGTRLSVL.

As to this clone: The same CDR3 also results from other DNA sequences found in this sample. The chain links TRBV2 to TRBJ1-2; 8 nucleotides match TRBD1. CDR3 size: 16 residues. Germline trimming cut 4 bases from V and 5 bases from J; bases unmatched to any gene: 12. Germline V gene data show CDR1 as SNHLY and CDR2 as FYNNEI. For the CDR3, the DNA is TGTGCCAGCAGTGGACTAAAAGACAGGGGCCCTTATGGCTACACCTTC. It specifies CASSGLKDRGPYGYTF.

This chain uses TRBV28 with TRBJ1-5; unclear D gene. V lost 4 bases to trimming and J lost 2 bases, with 12 bases between them. CDR1 and CDR2 (germline): MDHEN, SYDVKM. The CDR3 extends over 15 amino acids. This CDR3 is CASSSVTSGNQPQHF. The CDR3 bases are TGTGCCAGCAGTTCGGTCACTAGCGGCAATCAGCCCCAGCATTTT.

The chain links TRBV6-5 to TRBJ2-7; D ambiguous. V lost 2 bases to trimming and J lost 2 bases, with 7 bases between them. CDR1 is MNHEY, CDR2 SVGAGI, per germline. The CDR3 spans 13 residues. CDR3: CASSYEEPYEQYF. The CDR3 DNA follows: TGTGCCAGCAGTTACGAGGAACCCTACGAGCAGTACTTC.

V is TRBV28 and J is TRBJ1-1; D is ambiguous. V was clipped by 2 bases and J by 5 bases, with 6 bases between them. CDR1 and CDR2 from the germline V gene are MDHEN and SYDVKM. The length of the CDR3 is 12 residues. CDR3 protein: CASSLTDTEAFF. The CDR3 DNA sequence: TGTGCCAGCAGTTTAACAGATACTGAAGCTTTCTTT.

The rearrangement uses TRBV5-4 and TRBJ2-5; TRBD2 agrees at 14 bases. Germline assignment: CDR1 SGHNT and CDR2 YYREEE (reference sequence). This CDR3 is built from 17 residues. V dropped 4 bases and J dropped 5; count of bases not matched to a gene: 10. CDR3 coding DNA: TGTGCCAGCAGCGCCGGGACTAGCGGGAGAGCGCGGGAGACCCAGTACTTC. It translates to CASSAGTSGRARETQYF.

The CDR3, as DNA: TGTGCCAGCAGTGTCGGGGAATCTGGAAACACCATATATTTT. As protein: CASSVGESGNTIYF. The chain uses TRBV2 and TRBJ1-3; D unresolved. This CDR3 is built from 14 residues. CDR1 is SNHLY and CDR2 is FYNNEI in the germline V gene. The V end was cut by 4 bases, the J end by 1 base, with 8 bases between.

This chain uses TRBV6-4 with TRBJ2-5; maybe TRBD1 (6 bases). The CDR3 sequence is 14 residues long. V was cut by 7 bases and J by 5 bases, with 17 bases left in between. Germline values: CDR1 MRHNA, CDR2 SNTAGT. CDR3 coding DNA: TGTGCCAGCACGGGACAAAACGGCTTGGAGACCCAGTACTTC. It yields the protein CASTGQNGLETQYF.

The chain recombines TRBV7-9 with TRBJ1-4; weak D call: TRBD1 (6 bases). This CDR3 spans 14 amino acids. Trimming pared 5 bases from V and 12 bases from J, leaving 19 bases between. The germline gives CDR1 SEHNR, CDR2 FQNEAQ (reference sequence). For the CDR3, the DNA is TGTGCCAGCAGCCCTCAACAGGGTCCGACGGAACTGTTTTTT. Translated: CASSPQQGPTELFF. The full variable domain, with the rest looked up from reference TRBV7-9 and TRBJ1-4, is DTGVSQNPRHKITKRGQNVTFRCDPISEHNRLYWYRQTLGQGPEFLTYFQNEAQLEKSRLLSDRFSAERPKGSFSTLEIQRTEQGDSAMYLCASSPQQGPTELFFGSGTQLSVL.

The chain joins TRBV6-5 to TRBJ2-1; 9 bases map to TRBD1. The V segment lost 6 bases and the J segment 7 bases; nucleotides outside the gene matches: 4. The germline V gene has CDR1 MNHEY and CDR2 SVGAGI. The CDR3 sequence is 13 residues long. The CDR3 sequence is CASRRDRVNEQFF. CDR3 bases: TGTGCCAGCAGGAGGGACAGGGTGAATGAGCAGTTCTTC.

The chain has TRBV28 and TRBJ1-5; the D gene is possibly TRBD1 (5 bases). V lost 2 bases and J 1 base, leaving 12 bases between the germline ends. The germline V gene encodes CDR1 MDHEN and CDR2 SYDVKM. The CDR3 totals 16 residues. CDR3 nucleotide sequence: TGTGCCAGCAGTTTAATCGGCAGGGCCAGCAATCAGCCCCAGCATTTT. Translation: CASSLIGRASNQPQHF.

This clone came up once. The chain recombines TRBV27 with TRBJ2-2; 7 bases line up with TRBD2. Looked up from germline, CDR1 is MNHEY and CDR2 is SMNVEV (reference sequence). The length of the CDR3 is 16 residues. The V and J ends lost 10 bases and 2 bases, in that order; junction bases with no gene match: 13. CDR3 sequence reads: CATSISGTTNTGELFF. The CDR3 DNA is TGTGCCACCTCAATCTCCGGGACTACTAACACCGGGGAGCTGTTTTTT.

The chain joins TRBV27 to TRBJ2-3; unclear D gene. The V end lost 1 base, the J end lost 2 bases, and 19 bases lay between the germline ends. CDR1 is MNHEY and CDR2 is SMNVEV in the germline V gene (reference sequence). There are 18 residues in the CDR3. CDR3 bases: TGTGCCAGCAGTTTATTTAGCCAACCCTTGCTAGACACAGATACGCAGTATTTT. Translating it yields CASSLFSQPLLDTDTQYF.

The V gene is TRBV7-8, the J gene TRBJ1-4; 7 bases fit TRBD1. The V gene's germline CDR1 is SGHVS and CDR2 FQNEAQ. The CDR3 spans 16 residues. The trim removed 5 bases at V and 0 bases at J, leaving 6 bases unmatched. The CDR3 region has the DNA TGTGCCAGCAGCGTGGGACAGCTTGCAACTAATGAAAAACTGTTTTTT. Encoded protein: CASSVGQLATNEKLFF. The full variable domain, in which reference TRBV7-8 and TRBJ1-4 provide the parts outside the CDR3, is GAGVSQSPRYKVAKRGQDVALRCDPISGHVSLFWYQQALGQGPEFLTYFQNEAQLDKSGLPSDRFFAERPEGSVSTLKIQRTQQEDSAVYLCASSVGQLATNEKLFFGSGTQLSVL.

This rearrangement joins TRBV6-5 to TRBJ1-1; the D is unclear. This CDR3 spans 12 amino acids. Germline values: CDR1 MNHEY, CDR2 SVGAGI. Trimming shortened V by 5 bases and J by 5 bases, and 9 bases separated the two germline ends. The CDR3 here is CASSRLGTEAFF. CDR3 nucleotides: TGTGCCAGCAGTCGACTTGGGACTGAAGCTTTCTTT.

This clone was recorded only once. V and J are TRBV7-9 and TRBJ2-7, with D perhaps matching TRBD1 (6 bases). V was trimmed by 2 bases and J by 6 bases, leaving 14 bases between them. The CDR3 loop spans 14 amino acids. Germline V gene sequence: CDR1 SEHNR, CDR2 FQNEAQ (reference sequence). The CDR3 here is CASSLSPGAIEQYF. DNA of the CDR3: TGTGCCAGCAGCTTATCACCAGGGGCGATCGAGCAGTACTTC.

The chain has TRBV7-6 and TRBJ1-4; D perhaps matches TRBD1 (6 bases). The CDR3 spans 14 residues. Trimming removed 5 bases at V and 7 bases at J, with 14 bases between. The germline CDR1 and CDR2 sequences are SGHVS and FNYEAQ. The DNA of the CDR3 is TGTGCCAGCAGCCCCAGGGGAATGGCTGAAAAACTGTTTTTT. It specifies CASSPRGMAEKLFF.

This clone was observed a single time. The chain is built from TRBV19 and TRBJ2-5; a possible D gene is TRBD1 (6 bases). The V gene's germline CDR1 is LNHDA and CDR2 SQIVND (reference sequence). Between the trimmed V and J ends, which lost 6 bases and 4 bases, there was a span of 9 bases. The CDR3 is 12 amino acids. The CDR3 nucleotides read TGTGCCAGTAGCCTCAGGGGAGAGACCCAGTACTTC. Residues: CASSLRGETQYF. The entire variable domain, with the rest obtained from reference TRBV19 and TRBJ2-5, is as follows: DGGITQSPKYLFRKEGQNVTLSCEQNLNHDAMYWYRQDPGQGLRLIYYSQIVNDFQKGDIAEGYSVSREKKESFPLTVTSAQKNPTAFYLCASSLRGETQYFGPGTRLLVL.

In its sample, this clone was seen once. The chain joins TRBV11-2 to TRBJ1-1; D is ambiguous. This CDR3 region has 15 residues. V lost 1 base to trimming and J lost 4 bases, with 13 bases between them. Germline V CDR1 and CDR2: SGHAT, FQNNGV. CDR3 DNA sequence: TGTGCCAGCAGCTTAGGGGCCTATGGTAGCACTGAAGCTTTCTTT. This translates into CASSLGAYGSTEAFF.

This rearrangement joins TRBV6-5 to TRBJ2-7, with 8 bases fitting TRBD2. Germline-derived CDR1 and CDR2 are MNHEY and SVGAGI. The V and J ends lost 6 bases and 7 bases, in that order; junction bases with no gene match: 14. This CDR3 has 15 amino acids. The chain's CDR3 is CASRYPSGSWAEQYF. Written as DNA, the CDR3 is TGTGCCAGCAGGTATCCCAGCGGGAGCTGGGCAGAGCAGTACTTC.

The chain has TRBV15 and TRBJ2-7; the D is unclear. The CDR3 is made up of 12 amino acids. Germline CDR1 reads LNHNV; CDR2 reads YYDKDF (reference sequence). Trimming shortened V by 0 bases and J by 6 bases, and 6 bases separated the two germline ends. CDR3 coding DNA: TGTGCCACCAGCAGAGACCGGAGCGAGCAGTACTTC. It encodes CATSRDRSEQYF.

The chain couples TRBV13 to TRBJ1-1, with 7 bases identical to TRBD1. Germline trimming cut 0 bases from V and 4 bases from J; bases unmatched to any gene: 8. The germline gives CDR1 PRHDT, CDR2 FYEKMQ (reference sequence). The CDR3 runs 16 residues. DNA of the CDR3: TGTGCCAGCAGCTTAGGTACAGGGGTGCTTGGCACTGAAGCTTTCTTT. This sequence encodes CASSLGTGVLGTEAFF.

This chain uses TRBV5-6 with TRBJ2-3, with no clear D. Germline assignment: CDR1 SGHDT and CDR2 YYEEEE. The germline V and J ends were trimmed by 4 bases and 6 bases, with 15 bases remaining between them. This CDR3 contains 14 residues. CDR3 in amino acids: CASSLLSGGDTQYF. DNA for the CDR3: TGTGCCAGCAGCCTGCTGTCGGGTGGGGATACGCAGTATTTT. Filled out from reference TRBV5-6 and TRBJ2-3, the complete variable domain reads DAGVTQSPTHLIKTRGQQVTLRCSPKSGHDTVSWYQQALGQGPQFIFQYYEEEERQRGNFPDRFSGHQFPNYSSELNVNALLLGDSALYLCASSLLSGGDTQYFGPGTRLTVL.

Here the CDR3 DNA reads TGTGCCAGCAGCGGGACACCCCTCTACGAGCAGTACTTC. The encoded protein is CASSGTPLYEQYF. The chain couples TRBV7-9 to TRBJ2-7, with TRBD1 as a possible D gene (6 bases). The CDR3 contains 13 residues. Trimming took 5 bases from V and 3 from J, leaving 11 bases between them. From germline, CDR1 is SEHNR and CDR2 FQNEAQ (reference sequence). Using reference TRBV7-9 and TRBJ2-7 for the parts outside the CDR3, the full variable domain is DTGVSQNPRHKITKRGQNVTFRCDPISEHNRLYWYRQTLGQGPEFLTYFQNEAQLEKSRLLSDRFSAERPKGSFSTLEIQRTEQGDSAMYLCASSGTPLYEQYFGPGTRLTVT.

This chain uses TRBV7-2 with TRBJ2-1, with D perhaps matching TRBD1 (6 bases). Trimming cost V 2 bases and J 6 bases, with 14 bases left between them. The germline V gene has CDR1 SGHTA and CDR2 FQGNSA. There are 15 residues in the CDR3. The CDR3 DNA reads as TGTGCCAGCAGCTTATCTTCAGGGGTGGGCAATGAGCAGTTCTTC. Translation: CASSLSSGVGNEQFF.

This sequence joins TRBV25-1 and TRBJ1-1; no firm D call. The CDR3 has 13 amino acids. Germline values: CDR1 MGHDK, CDR2 SYGVNS. Trimming removed 8 bases from V and 1 base from J, with 11 bases in between. The CDR3 DNA sequence: TGTGCCAGCCAAAGCCCTCGGAACACTGAAGCTTTCTTT. It is translated as CASQSPRNTEAFF.

The chain has TRBV2 and TRBJ2-5, with 8 bases lining up with TRBD1. Germline CDR1 is SNHLY and CDR2 is FYNNEI. The V gene end was trimmed by 7 bases and the J gene end by 1 base; junction bases not matched to a gene: 14. This CDR3 has 17 residues. The CDR3 sequence: CASKGEATGALQETQYF. The CDR3 bases are TGTGCCAGCAAGGGGGAAGCGACAGGGGCTCTCCAAGAGACCCAGTACTTC.